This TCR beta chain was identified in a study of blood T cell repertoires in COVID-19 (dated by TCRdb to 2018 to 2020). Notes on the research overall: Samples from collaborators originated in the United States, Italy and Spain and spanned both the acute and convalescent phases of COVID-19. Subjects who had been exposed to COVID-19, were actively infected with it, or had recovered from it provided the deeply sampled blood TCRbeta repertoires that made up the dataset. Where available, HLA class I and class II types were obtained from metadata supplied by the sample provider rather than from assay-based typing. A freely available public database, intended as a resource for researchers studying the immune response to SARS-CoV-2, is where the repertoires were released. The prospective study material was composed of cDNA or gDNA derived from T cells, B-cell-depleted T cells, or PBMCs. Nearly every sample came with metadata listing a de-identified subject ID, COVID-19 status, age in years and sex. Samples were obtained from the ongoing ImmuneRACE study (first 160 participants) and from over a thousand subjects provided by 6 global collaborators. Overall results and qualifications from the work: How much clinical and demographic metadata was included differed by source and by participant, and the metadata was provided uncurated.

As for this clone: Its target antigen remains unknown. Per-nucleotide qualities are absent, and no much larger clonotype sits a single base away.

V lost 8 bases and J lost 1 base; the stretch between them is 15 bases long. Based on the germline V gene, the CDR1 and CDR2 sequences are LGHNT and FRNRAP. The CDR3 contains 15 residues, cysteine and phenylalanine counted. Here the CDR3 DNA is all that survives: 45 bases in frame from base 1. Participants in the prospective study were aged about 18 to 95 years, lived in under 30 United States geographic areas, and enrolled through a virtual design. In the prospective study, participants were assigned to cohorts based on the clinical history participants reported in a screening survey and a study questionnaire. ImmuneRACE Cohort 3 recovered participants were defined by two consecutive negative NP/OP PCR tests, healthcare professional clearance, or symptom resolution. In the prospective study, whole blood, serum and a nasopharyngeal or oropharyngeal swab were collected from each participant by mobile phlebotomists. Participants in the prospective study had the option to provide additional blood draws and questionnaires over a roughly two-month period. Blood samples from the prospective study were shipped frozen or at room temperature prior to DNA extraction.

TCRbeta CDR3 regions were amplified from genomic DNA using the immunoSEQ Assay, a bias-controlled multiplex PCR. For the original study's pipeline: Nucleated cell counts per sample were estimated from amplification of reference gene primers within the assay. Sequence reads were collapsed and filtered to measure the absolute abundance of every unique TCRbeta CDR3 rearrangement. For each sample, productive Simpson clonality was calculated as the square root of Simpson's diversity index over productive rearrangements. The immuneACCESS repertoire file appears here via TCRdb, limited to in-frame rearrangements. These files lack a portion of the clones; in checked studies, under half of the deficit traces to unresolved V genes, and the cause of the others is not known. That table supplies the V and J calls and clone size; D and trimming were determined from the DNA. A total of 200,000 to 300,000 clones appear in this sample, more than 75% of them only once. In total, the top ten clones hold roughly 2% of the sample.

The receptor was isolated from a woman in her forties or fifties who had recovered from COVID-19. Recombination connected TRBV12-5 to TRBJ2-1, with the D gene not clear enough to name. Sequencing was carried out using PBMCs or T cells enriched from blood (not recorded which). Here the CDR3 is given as CASWPSRSSYNEQFF. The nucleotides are TGTGCTAGTTGGCCGTCTAGATCGTCCTACAATGAGCAGTTCTTC.